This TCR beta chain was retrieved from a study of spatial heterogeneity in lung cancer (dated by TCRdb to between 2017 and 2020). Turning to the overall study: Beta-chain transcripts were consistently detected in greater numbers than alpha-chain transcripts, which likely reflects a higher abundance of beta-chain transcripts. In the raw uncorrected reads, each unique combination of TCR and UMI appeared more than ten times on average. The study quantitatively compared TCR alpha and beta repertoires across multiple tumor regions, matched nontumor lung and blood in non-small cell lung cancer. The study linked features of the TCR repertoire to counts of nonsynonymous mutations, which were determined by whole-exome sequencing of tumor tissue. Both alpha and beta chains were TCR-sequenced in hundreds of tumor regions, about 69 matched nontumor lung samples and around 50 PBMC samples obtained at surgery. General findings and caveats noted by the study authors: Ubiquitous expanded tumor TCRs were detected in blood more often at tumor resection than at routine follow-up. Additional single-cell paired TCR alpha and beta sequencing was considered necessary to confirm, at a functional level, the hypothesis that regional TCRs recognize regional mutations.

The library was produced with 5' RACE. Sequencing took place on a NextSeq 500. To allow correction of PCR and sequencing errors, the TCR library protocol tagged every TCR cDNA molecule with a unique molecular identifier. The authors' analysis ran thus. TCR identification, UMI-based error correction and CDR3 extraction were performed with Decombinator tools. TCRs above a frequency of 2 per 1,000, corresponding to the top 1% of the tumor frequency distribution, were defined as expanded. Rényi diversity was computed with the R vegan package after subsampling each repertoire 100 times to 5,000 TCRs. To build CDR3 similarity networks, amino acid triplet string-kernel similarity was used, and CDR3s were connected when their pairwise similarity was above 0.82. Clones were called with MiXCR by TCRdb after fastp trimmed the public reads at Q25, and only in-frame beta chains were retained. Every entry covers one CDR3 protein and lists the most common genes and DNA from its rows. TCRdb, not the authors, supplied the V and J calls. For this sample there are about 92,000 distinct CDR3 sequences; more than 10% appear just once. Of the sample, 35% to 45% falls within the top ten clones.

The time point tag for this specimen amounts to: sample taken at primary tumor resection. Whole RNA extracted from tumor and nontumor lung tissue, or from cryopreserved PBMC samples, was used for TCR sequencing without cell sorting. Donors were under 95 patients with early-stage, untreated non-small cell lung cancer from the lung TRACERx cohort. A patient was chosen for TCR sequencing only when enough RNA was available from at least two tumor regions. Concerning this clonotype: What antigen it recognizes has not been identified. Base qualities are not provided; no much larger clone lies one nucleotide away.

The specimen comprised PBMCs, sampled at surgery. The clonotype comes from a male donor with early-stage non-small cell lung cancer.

The DNA sequence reads TGTGCCAGCAGCTTGGCAGGGGCGGGTGAGACCCAGTACTTC. It translates to CASSLAGAGETQYF. Recombination linked TRBV5-4 to TRBJ2-5, with a weak D call of TRBD1 (6 bases match). Including the terminal cysteine and phenylalanine, the CDR3 comprises 14 residues. Only the CDR3 part of the read is kept: 42 bases, read in frame from the first base. Trimming takes 0 bases from V and 5 bases from J, and the germline ends sit 11 bases apart. Taken from the germline V gene (reference sequence), the CDR1 and CDR2 loops are SGHNT and YYREEE.